The entry below describes one TCR beta chain. Its specificity is unknown. These data belong to a study of CD8 T cells in ankylosing spondylitis. Using its own MiXCR run on the 5' RACE reads, TCRdb lists one record per CDR3 protein. The sample holds about 840,000 distinct CDR3 sequences, approximately 10% seen once. CDR3 length: 12 residues. Germline lookup yields CDR1 ENHRY and CDR2 SYGVKD. Trimming stripped 8 bases from V and 5 bases from J, with 13 bases between. Study findings and constraints: Typical of ankylosing spondylitis blood, it appeared, was a TCR beta motif of 7 or 8 highly homologous variants.

The receptor comes from a male donor with ankylosing spondylitis. Sequenced material: blood, either unsorted or a sorted T cell fraction (not recorded which). This chain connects TRBV10-3 to TRBJ2-7; the D gene is possibly TRBD2 (5 bases). CDR3 sequence reads: CAIGIAPHEQYF. The CDR3, as DNA: TGTGCCATCGGGATAGCGCCCCACGAGCAGTACTTC.